A selection of T cell receptor beta chains follows, all from one sample in a study of blood T cell repertoires in COVID-19. The assay was immunoSEQ multiplex PCR, and TCRdb's table has in-frame clones only and misses some. The sample holds almost 400,000 clones, about 89% seen once. Input material: peripheral blood. These receptor sequences come from a woman aged 55-70 years with COVID-19, enrolled during active disease. CDR3s include the opening cysteine and the closing phenylalanine or tryptophan. The D gene is left open where the match is weak. For some rows the clone size is stated as once, few or many, or as a class when expanded; others skip it.

V gene: TRBV25-1; clone size: .; J gene: TRBJ2-2; D gene: .; CDR3 DNA: TGTGCCAGCAGTGCATCGAACACCGGGGAGCTGTTTTTT; CDR3 protein: CASSASNTGELFF
V gene: TRBV18; clone size: .; J gene: TRBJ1-3; D gene: TRBD1; CDR3 DNA: TGTGCCAGCTCACCAGACCGGGACAGGGGTTACCTGATTGGAAACACCATATATTTT; CDR3 protein: CASSPDRDRGYLIGNTIYF
V gene: TRBV13; clone size: .; J gene: TRBJ1-3; D gene: .; CDR3 DNA: TGTGCCAGCAGCTCCTCGGGGGTCAACACCATATATTTT; CDR3 protein: CASSSSGVNTIYF
V gene: TRBV19; clone size: .; J gene: TRBJ1-2; D gene: TRBD1; CDR3 DNA: TGTGCCAGTAGAGGGACAGGAGGTTATGGCTACACCTTC; CDR3 protein: CASRGTGGYGYTF
V gene: TRBV3-1/TRBV3-2; clone size: .; J gene: TRBJ1-5; D gene: .; CDR3 DNA: TGTGCCAGCAGCCTCCGGAGGGGCGATGATCAGCCCCAGCATTTT; CDR3 protein: CASSLRRGDDQPQHF
V gene: TRBV2; clone size: .; J gene: TRBJ1-2; D gene: TRBD1; CDR3 DNA: TGTGCCAGCAGTGAGGGTGACAGGGGGCTCCTTTATGGCTACACCTTC; CDR3 protein: CASSEGDRGLLYGYTF
V gene: TRBV11-2; clone size: .; J gene: TRBJ2-2; D gene: .; CDR3 DNA: TGTGCCAGCAGCTTAGCAGGAACAATAGGGGAGCTGTTTTTT; CDR3 protein: CASSLAGTIGELFF
V gene: TRBV10-3; clone size: .; J gene: TRBJ1-1; D gene: TRBD1; CDR3 DNA: TGTGCCATCAGTGAGACCGACAGGGGGAACACTGAAGCTTTCTTT; CDR3 protein: CAISETDRGNTEAFF
V gene: TRBV19; clone size: .; J gene: TRBJ2-7; D gene: TRBD2; CDR3 DNA: TGTGCCAGTAGTACCCTCCAGCGGGGGGGCTCCTACGAGCAGTACTTC; CDR3 protein: CASSTLQRGGSYEQYF
V gene: TRBV6-4; clone size: .; J gene: TRBJ2-3; D gene: TRBD2; CDR3 DNA: TGTGCCAGCAGTGCGCCCCCCGGGACTAGCAAGTATTTT; CDR3 protein: CASSAPPGTSKYF
V gene: TRBV5-1; clone size: .; J gene: TRBJ2-1; D gene: TRBD1; CDR3 DNA: TGCGCCAGCAGCTCCTCCGGGACAGCTAACAATGAGCAGTTCTTC; CDR3 protein: CASSSSGTANNEQFF
V gene: TRBV19; clone size: .; J gene: TRBJ1-6; D gene: TRBD1; CDR3 DNA: TGTGCCAGTAGCGACAGGGTGAATCCTTCACCCCTCCACTTT; CDR3 protein: CASSDRVNPSPLHF
V gene: TRBV7-2; clone size: .; J gene: TRBJ2-3; D gene: TRBD1; CDR3 DNA: TGTGCCAGCAGCGACCCTACAGGGGGCTGGGCTAGCACAGATACGCAGTATTTT; CDR3 protein: CASSDPTGGWASTDTQYF
V gene: TRBV7-2; clone size: once; J gene: TRBJ1-2; D gene: TRBD1; CDR3 DNA: TGTGCCAGCAGCCCCTCCCCGACAGGGCGGGAAGGCTATGGCTACACCTTC; CDR3 protein: CASSPSPTGREGYGYTF
V gene: TRBV11-3; clone size: .; J gene: TRBJ2-1; D gene: TRBD2; CDR3 DNA: TGTGCCAGCAGCTTGGGAGGGACCCCCTACAATGAGCAGTTCTTC; CDR3 protein: CASSLGGTPYNEQFF
V gene: TRBV28; clone size: .; J gene: TRBJ1-2; D gene: .; CDR3 DNA: TGTGCCAGCAGTTTCCCCGGGGGTGCGTATGGCTACACCTTC; CDR3 protein: CASSFPGGAYGYTF
V gene: TRBV21-1; clone size: .; J gene: TRBJ1-2; D gene: .; CDR3 DNA: TGTGCCAGCAGCAAATCCGATCAGGGGGCTGCGTATGGCTACACCTTC; CDR3 protein: CASSKSDQGAAYGYTF
V gene: TRBV6-5; clone size: once; J gene: TRBJ1-1; D gene: .; CDR3 DNA: TGTGCCAGCGGACGAACAGGGATGTGGGCTGAAGCTTTCTTT; CDR3 protein: CASGRTGMWAEAFF
V gene: TRBV6-5; clone size: .; J gene: TRBJ1-6; D gene: .; CDR3 DNA: TGTGCCAGCAGGGGGGGGAGCTCCTATAATTCACCCCTCCACTTT; CDR3 protein: CASRGGSSYNSPLHF
V gene: TRBV7-2; clone size: few; J gene: TRBJ1-3; D gene: .; CDR3 DNA: TGTGCCAGCAGTTTCGGGATGACCATATATTTT; CDR3 protein: CASSFGMTIYF
V gene: TRBV7-8; clone size: .; J gene: TRBJ1-5; D gene: .; CDR3 DNA: TGTGCCAGCAGCTTAGCGGGGGGTAACAGCAATCAGCCCCAGCATTTT; CDR3 protein: CASSLAGGNSNQPQHF
V gene: TRBV5-1; clone size: .; J gene: TRBJ1-1; D gene: TRBD1; CDR3 DNA: TGCGCCAGCAGCCCCTTCACCGGGACAGGGGGCGGCGGAGCTTTCTTT; CDR3 protein: CASSPFTGTGGGGAFF
V gene: TRBV18; clone size: .; J gene: TRBJ1-5; D gene: TRBD1; CDR3 DNA: TGTGCCAGCGGACAGGGTAGCAATCAGCCCCAGCATTTT; CDR3 protein: CASGQGSNQPQHF
V gene: TRBV5-1; clone size: .; J gene: TRBJ2-1; D gene: TRBD1; CDR3 DNA: TGCGCCAGCAGCTTACAGGGGGTGAAAAACAATGAGCAGTTCTTC; CDR3 protein: CASSLQGVKNNEQFF
V gene: TRBV3-1/TRBV3-2; clone size: .; J gene: TRBJ1-1; D gene: .; CDR3 DNA: TGTGCCAGCAGCTATTTGGTCCGGGGCACTGAAGCTTTCTTT; CDR3 protein: CASSYLVRGTEAFF
V gene: TRBV5-4; clone size: .; J gene: TRBJ2-5; D gene: TRBD2; CDR3 DNA: TGTGCCAGCAGCTTTGCCCCGACTAGCGGCAAGGAGACCCAGTACTTC; CDR3 protein: CASSFAPTSGKETQYF
V gene: TRBV19; clone size: .; J gene: TRBJ1-2; D gene: TRBD1; CDR3 DNA: TGTGCCAGTAGGAGACAGGGTGGCTATGGCTACACCTTC; CDR3 protein: CASRRQGGYGYTF
V gene: TRBV5-1; clone size: .; J gene: TRBJ1-1; D gene: TRBD1; CDR3 DNA: TGCGCCAGCAGCTTGGCCGAGGGGGCGAACACTGAAGCTTTCTTT; CDR3 protein: CASSLAEGANTEAFF
V gene: TRBV10-1; clone size: .; J gene: TRBJ1-1; D gene: .; CDR3 DNA: TGCGCCAGCAGTGAGGGCAGGGTGAACACTGAAGCTTTCTTT; CDR3 protein: CASSEGRVNTEAFF
V gene: TRBV7-2; clone size: .; J gene: TRBJ2-1; D gene: TRBD2; CDR3 DNA: TGTGCCAGCAGCTTAGCGTCCAGCGGGGGGGCGTTTGAGCAGTTCTTC; CDR3 protein: CASSLASSGGAFEQFF
V gene: TRBV10-3; clone size: .; J gene: TRBJ2-5; D gene: .; CDR3 DNA: TGTGCCATCAGTGAGACTGGAGAGACCCAGTACTTC; CDR3 protein: CAISETGETQYF
V gene: TRBV4-1; clone size: .; J gene: TRBJ2-3; D gene: TRBD2; CDR3 DNA: TGCGCCAGCAGCCAAGAGTGGCTAGCGGGGAACACAGATACGCAGTATTTT; CDR3 protein: CASSQEWLAGNTDTQYF
V gene: TRBV6-4; clone size: .; J gene: TRBJ1-1; D gene: .; CDR3 DNA: TGTGCCAGCAGCCAAGAGGGGTTTACGGGAGGGAACACTGAAGCTTTCTTT; CDR3 protein: CASSQEGFTGGNTEAFF
V gene: TRBV6-6; clone size: .; J gene: TRBJ1-2; D gene: TRBD1; CDR3 DNA: TGTGCCAGCAACCAGGACAGGGGACGGAATGGCTACACCTTC; CDR3 protein: CASNQDRGRNGYTF
V gene: TRBV19; clone size: .; J gene: TRBJ1-6; D gene: TRBD1; CDR3 DNA: TGTGCCAGTAGTCTCCGACAGGGATTCTCTAATTCACCCCTCCACTTT; CDR3 protein: CASSLRQGFSNSPLHF